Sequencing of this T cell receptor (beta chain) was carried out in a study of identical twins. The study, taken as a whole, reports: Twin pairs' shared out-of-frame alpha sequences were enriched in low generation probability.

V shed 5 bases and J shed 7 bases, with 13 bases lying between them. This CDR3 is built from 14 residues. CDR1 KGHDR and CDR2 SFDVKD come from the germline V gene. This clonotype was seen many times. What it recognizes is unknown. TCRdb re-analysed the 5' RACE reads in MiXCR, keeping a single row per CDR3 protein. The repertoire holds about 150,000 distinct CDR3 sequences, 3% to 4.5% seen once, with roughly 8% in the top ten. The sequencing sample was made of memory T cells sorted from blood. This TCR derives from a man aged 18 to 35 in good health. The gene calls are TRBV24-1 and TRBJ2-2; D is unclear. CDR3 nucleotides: TGTGCCACCAGTGGCAATAATGTTATCGGGGAGCTGTTTTTT. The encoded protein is CATSGNNVIGELFF.